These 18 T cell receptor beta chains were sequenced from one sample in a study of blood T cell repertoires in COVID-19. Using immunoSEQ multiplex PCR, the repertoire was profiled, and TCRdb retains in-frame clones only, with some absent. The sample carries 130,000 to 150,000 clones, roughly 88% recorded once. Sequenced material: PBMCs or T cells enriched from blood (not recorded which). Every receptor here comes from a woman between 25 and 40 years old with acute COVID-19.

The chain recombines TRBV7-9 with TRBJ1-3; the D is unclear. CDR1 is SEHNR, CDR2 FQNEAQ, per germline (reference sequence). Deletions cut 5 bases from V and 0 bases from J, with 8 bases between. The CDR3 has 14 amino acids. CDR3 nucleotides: TGTGCCAGCAGCCCGAACAGCTCTGGAAACACCATATATTTT. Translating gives CASSPNSSGNTIYF.

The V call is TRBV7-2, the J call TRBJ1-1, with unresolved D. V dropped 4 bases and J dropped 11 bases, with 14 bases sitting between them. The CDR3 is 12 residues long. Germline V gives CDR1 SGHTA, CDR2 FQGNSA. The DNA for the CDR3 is TGTGCCAGCAGCTCAACCCTCGACATCGCTTTCTTT. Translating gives CASSSTLDIAFF.

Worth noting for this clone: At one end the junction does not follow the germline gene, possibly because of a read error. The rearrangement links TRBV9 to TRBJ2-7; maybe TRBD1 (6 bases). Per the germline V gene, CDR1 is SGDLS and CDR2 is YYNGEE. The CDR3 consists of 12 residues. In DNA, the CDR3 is TGTGCCAGCAGCGGAGGGGGTCCCCGTCAGGACTTC. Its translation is CASSGGGPRQDF.

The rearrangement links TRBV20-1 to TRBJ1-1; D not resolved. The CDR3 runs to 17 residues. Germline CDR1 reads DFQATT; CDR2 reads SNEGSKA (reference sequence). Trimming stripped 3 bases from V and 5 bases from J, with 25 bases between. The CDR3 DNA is TGCAGTGCTAGTCCGACGCTCGGACGGGGATTTAATACTGAAGCTTTCTTT. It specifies CSASPTLGRGFNTEAFF.

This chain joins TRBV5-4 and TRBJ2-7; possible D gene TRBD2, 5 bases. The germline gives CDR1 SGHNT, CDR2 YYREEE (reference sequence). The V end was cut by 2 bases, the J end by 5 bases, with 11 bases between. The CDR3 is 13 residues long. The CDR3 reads CASSLKLANEQYF. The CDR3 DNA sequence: TGTGCCAGCAGCTTAAAGCTAGCTAACGAGCAGTACTTC.

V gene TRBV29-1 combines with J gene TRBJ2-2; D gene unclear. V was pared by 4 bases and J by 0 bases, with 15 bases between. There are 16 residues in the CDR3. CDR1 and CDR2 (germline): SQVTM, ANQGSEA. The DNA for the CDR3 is TGCAGCGTTGCTATCCGCGGCGGCACGAACACCGGGGAGCTGTTTTTT. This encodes CSVAIRGGTNTGELFF.

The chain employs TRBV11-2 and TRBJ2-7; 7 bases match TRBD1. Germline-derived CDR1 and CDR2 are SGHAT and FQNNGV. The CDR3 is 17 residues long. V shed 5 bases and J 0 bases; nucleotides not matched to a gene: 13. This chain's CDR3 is CASSPTKLGQHSYEQYF. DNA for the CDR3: TGTGCCAGCAGCCCCACAAAGCTGGGACAGCACTCCTACGAGCAGTACTTC.

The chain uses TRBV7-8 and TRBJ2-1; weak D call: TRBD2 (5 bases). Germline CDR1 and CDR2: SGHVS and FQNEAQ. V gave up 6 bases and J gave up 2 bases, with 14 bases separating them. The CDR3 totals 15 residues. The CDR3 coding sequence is TGTGCCAGCAGGTTTCGGGGTGGAACCTACAATGAGCAGTTCTTC. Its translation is CASRFRGGTYNEQFF.

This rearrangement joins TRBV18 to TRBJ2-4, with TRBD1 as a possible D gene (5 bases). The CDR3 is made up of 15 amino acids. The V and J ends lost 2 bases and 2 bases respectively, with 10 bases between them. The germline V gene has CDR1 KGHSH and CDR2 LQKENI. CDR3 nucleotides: TGTGCCAGCTCACCAATCTCGGACACCAAAAACATTCAGTACTTC. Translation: CASSPISDTKNIQYF.

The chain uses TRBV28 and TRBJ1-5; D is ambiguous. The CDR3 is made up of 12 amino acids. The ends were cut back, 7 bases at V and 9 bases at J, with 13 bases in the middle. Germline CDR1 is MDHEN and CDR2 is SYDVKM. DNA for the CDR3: TGTGCCAGCACCCTAACGCATGGGCCCCAGCATTTT. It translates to CASTLTHGPQHF.

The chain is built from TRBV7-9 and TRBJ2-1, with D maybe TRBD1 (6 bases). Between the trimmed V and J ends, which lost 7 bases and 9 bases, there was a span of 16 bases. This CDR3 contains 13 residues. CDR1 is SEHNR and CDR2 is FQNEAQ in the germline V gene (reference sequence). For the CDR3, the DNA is TGTGCCAGCATCAAGCAGCCAGGGGTTGAGCAGTTCTTC. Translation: CASIKQPGVEQFF.

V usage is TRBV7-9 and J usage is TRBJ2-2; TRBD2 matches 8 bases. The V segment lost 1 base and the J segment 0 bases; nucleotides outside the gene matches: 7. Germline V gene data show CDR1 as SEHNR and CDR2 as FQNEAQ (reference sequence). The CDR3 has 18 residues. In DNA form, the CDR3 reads TGTGCCAGCAGCTTAGGTAGGCCGACTAGCGCGAACACCGGGGAGCTGTTTTTT. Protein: CASSLGRPTSANTGELFF.

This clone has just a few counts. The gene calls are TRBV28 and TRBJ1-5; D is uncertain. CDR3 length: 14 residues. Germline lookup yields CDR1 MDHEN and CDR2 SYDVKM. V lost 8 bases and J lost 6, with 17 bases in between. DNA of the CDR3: TGTGCCAGCCGGTCCGTGTTAGAGAGTCAGCCCCAGCATTTT. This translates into CASRSVLESQPQHF.

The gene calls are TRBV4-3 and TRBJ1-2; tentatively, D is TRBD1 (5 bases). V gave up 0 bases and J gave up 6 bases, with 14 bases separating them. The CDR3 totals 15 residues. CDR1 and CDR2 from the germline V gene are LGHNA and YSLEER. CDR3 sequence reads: CASSQDFAGLNGYTF. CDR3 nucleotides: TGCGCCAGCAGCCAAGATTTTGCAGGGTTGAATGGCTACACCTTC.

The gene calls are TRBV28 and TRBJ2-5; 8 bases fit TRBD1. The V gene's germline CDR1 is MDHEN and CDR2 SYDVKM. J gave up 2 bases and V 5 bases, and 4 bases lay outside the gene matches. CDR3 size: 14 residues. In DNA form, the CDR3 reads TGTGCCAGCAGTCGGGGGACAGGACAAGAGACCCAGTACTTC. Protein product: CASSRGTGQETQYF.

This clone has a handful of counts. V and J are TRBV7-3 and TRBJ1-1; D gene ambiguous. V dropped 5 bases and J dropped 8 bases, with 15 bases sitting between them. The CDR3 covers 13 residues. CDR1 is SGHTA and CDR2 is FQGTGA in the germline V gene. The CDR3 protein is CASSPVSLGEAFF. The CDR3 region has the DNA TGTGCCAGCAGCCCCGTATCTCTAGGCGAAGCTTTCTTT.

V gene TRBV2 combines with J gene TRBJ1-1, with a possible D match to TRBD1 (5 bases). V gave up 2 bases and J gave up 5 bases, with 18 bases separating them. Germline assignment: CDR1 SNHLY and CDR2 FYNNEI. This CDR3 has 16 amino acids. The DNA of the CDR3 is TGTGCCAGCAGTGAAATTCTTGGGACTTTGAGGACTGAAGCTTTCTTT. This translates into CASSEILGTLRTEAFF.

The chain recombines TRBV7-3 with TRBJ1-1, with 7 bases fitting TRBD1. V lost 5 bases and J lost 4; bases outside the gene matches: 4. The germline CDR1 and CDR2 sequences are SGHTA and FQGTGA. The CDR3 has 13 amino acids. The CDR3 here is CASSERQGTEAFF. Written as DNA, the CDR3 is TGTGCCAGCAGCGAACGACAGGGCACTGAAGCTTTCTTT.